The next 17 T cell receptor beta chains were all read from a single sample in a study of cytomegalovirus exposure and HLA in healthy donors. PCR used 60 Vbeta primers and 13 Jbeta primers. Sequenced by immunoSEQ multiplex PCR; TCRdb stores in-frame clones only, minus some. The sample table includes about 87,000 clones. Sequenced: PBMCs. The receptors were sampled from a man aged 45-60 years in good health and CMV-seropositive.

The chain recombines TRBV9 with TRBJ2-2; the D gene is possibly TRBD2 (5 bases). Looked up from germline, CDR1 is SGDLS and CDR2 is YYNGEE. This CDR3 region has 14 residues. The V gene lost 4 bases and the J gene lost 7 bases, with 14 bases spanning the gap. The CDR3 loop is CASSPGIAIGELFF. CDR3 DNA sequence: TGTGCCAGCAGCCCCGGGATAGCCATCGGGGAGCTGTTTTTT.

In terms of frequency, this clone is large (0.1 to 1%). Other DNA variants within this sample encode the same CDR3. The gene calls are TRBV11-3 and TRBJ2-7; 10 nucleotides align to TRBD2. There are 15 residues in the CDR3. Germline V gene sequence: CDR1 SGHNT, CDR2 YENEEA. V lost 8 bases and J lost 6; bases outside the gene matches: 13. The CDR3 loop reads CASCKREGRHCEQYF. The CDR3 DNA reads as TGTGCCAGCTGCAAGCGGGAGGGCCGCCACTGCGAGCAGTACTTC.

V and J are TRBV28 and TRBJ1-2, with 7 bases identical to TRBD1. In germline, CDR1 is MDHEN, CDR2 SYDVKM. The J segment lost 0 bases and the V segment lost 6 bases, leaving 10 bases of the junction unmatched. The CDR3 runs to 16 residues. CDR3 loop: CASRAGTAFSNYGYTF. DNA of the CDR3: TGTGCCAGCAGAGCCGGGACAGCCTTTTCTAACTATGGCTACACCTTC.

The chain couples TRBV6-5 to TRBJ1-2; the match to TRBD1 covers 9 bases. The CDR3 runs to 15 residues. V was pared by 2 bases and J by 2 bases, with 3 bases of the junction left unmatched. Germline CDR1 is MNHEY and CDR2 is SVGAGI. CDR3 DNA: TGTGCCAGCAGTTACGGGGGGACAGGGAACTATGGCTACACCTTC. Protein: CASSYGGTGNYGYTF.

J is TRBJ2-2 and V is TRBV9; 7 positions match TRBD2. CDR1 SGDLS and CDR2 YYNGEE come from the germline V gene. The CDR3 sequence is 17 residues long. Losses at the gene ends were 3 bases for V and 6 bases for J; bases not matched to a gene: 14. In DNA, the CDR3 is TGTGCCAGCAGCGGGGGGTCAGCGGGAAGGTCGGCCGGGGAGCTGTTTTTT. It encodes CASSGGSAGRSAGELFF.

In DNA form, the CDR3 reads TGCGCCAGCAGCTCGAGGTCCAGCTCTGGGGCCAACGTCCTGACTTTC. Its translation is CASSSRSSSGANVLTF. The chain combines TRBV5-1 with TRBJ2-6; D is uncertain. Trimming pared 3 bases from V and 0 bases from J, leaving 10 bases between. The CDR3 has 16 residues. Germline CDR1 SGHRS, CDR2 YFSETQ. The full variable domain, in which reference TRBV5-1 and TRBJ2-6 provide the parts outside the CDR3, is KAGVTQTPRYLIKTRGQQVTLSCSPISGHRSVSWYQQTPGQGLQFLFEYFSETQRNKGNFPGRFSGRQFSNSRSEMNVSTLELGDSALYLCASSSRSSSGANVLTFGAGSRLTVL.

V usage is TRBV5-1 and J usage is TRBJ1-4; no clear D. There are 15 residues in the CDR3. Germline CDR1 SGHRS, CDR2 YFSETQ. Between the trimmed V and J ends, which lost 1 base and 0 bases, there was a span of 7 bases. The DNA for the CDR3 is TGCGCCAGCAGCTTGCAGGAATCAACTAATGAAAAACTGTTTTTT. Translating gives CASSLQESTNEKLFF.

The rearrangement joins TRBV10-2 to TRBJ1-5, with D perhaps TRBD1 (6 bases). The V gene lost 4 bases and the J gene lost 9 bases, with 13 bases spanning the gap. Germline CDR1 reads WSHSY; CDR2 reads SAAADI. The CDR3 covers 13 residues. The CDR3 loop reads CASSGQAVGPQHF. CDR3 nucleotide sequence: TGCGCCAGCAGTGGACAGGCCGTTGGGCCCCAGCATTTT.

This chain uses TRBV4-2 with TRBJ2-5; D is unresolved. The CDR3 length is 16 residues. Trimming stripped 0 bases from V and 0 bases from J, with 11 bases between. CDR1 is LGHNA and CDR2 is YNFKEQ in the germline V gene. The CDR3 DNA reads as TGTGCCAGCAGCCAAGAGCTCCCAGGAAACCAAGAGACCCAGTACTTC. It yields the protein CASSQELPGNQETQYF.

The J gene is TRBJ2-1, the V gene TRBV25-1, with D perhaps matching TRBD2 (5 bases). CDR1 and CDR2 from the germline V gene are MGHDK and SYGVNS. V lost 1 base, J lost 7 bases, and 5 bases lay in between. There are 12 residues in the CDR3. CDR3 loop: CASSEWENEQFF. The CDR3 DNA sequence: TGTGCCAGCAGTGAATGGGAGAATGAGCAGTTCTTC.

The chain employs TRBV10-2 and TRBJ1-2; TRBD1 might be the D (6 bases). The CDR3 length is 16 residues. V lost 2 bases and J lost 2, with 15 bases in between. The germline gives CDR1 WSHSY, CDR2 SAAADI. In DNA, the CDR3 is TGCGCCAGCAGTGAGCTACAGGGATCGGGAAACTATGGCTACACCTTC. This sequence encodes CASSELQGSGNYGYTF.

The V call is TRBV30, the J call TRBJ1-3; 8 bases match TRBD1. The CDR3 is 14 residues long. The trim removed 4 bases at V and 0 bases at J, leaving 2 bases unmatched. CDR1 and CDR2 from the germline V gene are GTSNPN and SVGIG (reference sequence). The CDR3 reads CAWNRGASGNTIYF. The DNA for the CDR3 is TGTGCCTGGAACAGGGGGGCCTCTGGAAACACCATATATTTT.

V usage is TRBV6-6 and J usage is TRBJ1-2; tentatively, D is TRBD1 (6 bases). The CDR3 sequence is 14 residues long. CDR1 and CDR2 from the germline V gene are MNHNY and SVGAGI (reference sequence). V lost 4 bases and J lost 7, with 16 bases in between. The chain's CDR3 is CASSFVTGYGGYTF. DNA of the CDR3: TGTGCCAGCAGTTTCGTAACAGGGTACGGTGGCTACACCTTC.

This rearrangement joins TRBV6-5 to TRBJ1-2, with a tentative D call TRBD1 (5 bases). V was trimmed by 8 bases and J by 7 bases, leaving 17 bases between them. This CDR3 contains 13 residues. Germline CDR1 reads MNHEY; CDR2 reads SVGAGI. CDR3 DNA sequence: TGTGCCAGCGGCGTGACATGGGGGGTTGGCTACACCTTC. Amino acid sequence: CASGVTWGVGYTF.

The chain uses TRBV5-4 and TRBJ2-5; 11 bases are shared with TRBD2. The germline gives CDR1 SGHNT, CDR2 YYREEE (reference sequence). CDR3 length equals 14 residues. V dropped 1 base and J dropped 5; count of bases not matched to a gene: 1. The CDR3 sequence is CASSLTSGSETQYF. CDR3 nucleotides: TGTGCCAGCAGCTTGACTAGCGGGAGTGAGACCCAGTACTTC.

This sequence joins TRBV5-1 and TRBJ2-1; TRBD2 might be the D (5 bases). V dropped 5 bases and J dropped 10 bases, with 16 bases sitting between them. This CDR3 contains 13 residues. CDR1 and CDR2 from the germline V gene are SGHRS and YFSETQ. For the CDR3, the DNA is TGCGCCAGCAGGAGGGATGCCGCCGGGGAGCAGTTCTTC. This encodes CASRRDAAGEQFF.

CDR3 sequence: CASSREGRGYGEQFF. CDR3 nucleotides: TGCGCCAGCAGCCGGGAGGGGAGAGGGTACGGTGAGCAGTTCTTC. This chain connects TRBV4-3 to TRBJ2-1; 7 bases are a match to TRBD2. Germline V gene lookup returns CDR1 LGHNA and CDR2 YSLEER. With 4 bases clipped from V and 9 bases from J, the junction kept 12 bases outside the gene matches. The CDR3 covers 15 residues.